Shown below are 22 T cell receptor beta chains from a single sample sequenced in a study of cytomegalovirus exposure and HLA in healthy donors (dated by TCRdb to 2016 to 2017). Receptors were amplified or captured by the immunoSEQ multiplex PCR assay. The multiplex PCR relied on a mix of 60 forward primers for TCR Vbeta segments and 13 reverse primers for TCR Jbeta segments. Here the immuneACCESS table is served through TCRdb, limited to in-frame sequences with V and J called. Missing clones are a known gap in these copies; in checked studies unresolved V genes cover under half, and the rest lacks a known reason. This sample lists tens of thousands of clones; over 70% were detected once. The biggest ten clones account for roughly half of the sample. The sample taken for sequencing was PBMCs. These TCRs come from a man aged 45-65 years in good health and CMV-seropositive.

V and J are TRBV4-1 and TRBJ2-1; 7 bases match TRBD1. J gave up 4 bases and V 0 bases, and 6 bases lay outside the gene matches. There are 16 residues in the CDR3. Germline V CDR1 and CDR2: MGHRA, YSYEKL. This CDR3 is CASSQDRTGRYNEQFF. The CDR3 DNA is TGCGCCAGCAGCCAAGACAGGACAGGAAGGTACAATGAGCAGTTCTTC.

This chain joins TRBV18 and TRBJ1-2; no definite D call. V was cut by 3 bases and J by 4 bases, with 6 bases left in between. The CDR3 has 12 residues. Germline values: CDR1 KGHSH, CDR2 LQKENI. In DNA form, the CDR3 reads TGTGCCAGCTCACCCGGGGTCTATGGCTACACCTTC. Protein sequence: CASSPGVYGYTF. The variable domain in full, completed from reference TRBV18 and TRBJ1-2, reads NAGVMQNPRHLVRRRGQEARLRCSPMKGHSHVYWYRQLPEEGLKFMVYLQKENIIDESGMPKERFSAEFPKEGPSILRIQQVVRGDSAAYFCASSPGVYGYTFGSGTRLTVV.

This rearrangement joins TRBV4-3 to TRBJ1-4; 8 nucleotides agree with TRBD1. The J segment lost 8 bases and the V segment lost 8 bases, leaving 13 bases of the junction unmatched. Germline assignment: CDR1 LGHNA and CDR2 YSLEER. This CDR3 has 15 amino acids. CDR3: CASAKTRDRWEKLFF. The CDR3 bases are TGCGCCAGCGCTAAGACAAGGGACAGGTGGGAAAAACTGTTTTTT.

The chain joins TRBV11-2 to TRBJ2-7; 9 bases are shared with TRBD2. The V segment lost 6 bases and the J segment 3 bases; nucleotides outside the gene matches: 6. In germline, CDR1 is SGHAT, CDR2 FQNNGV. The CDR3 is 14 amino acids. The CDR3 spells CASRVGLANYEQYF. The CDR3 DNA sequence: TGTGCCAGCAGGGTCGGACTAGCGAACTACGAGCAGTACTTC.

This clone turned up a few times. Written as DNA, the CDR3 is TGTGCCAGCAGCTTGGATGTCAGCTCCTACGAGCAGTACTTC. Translated: CASSLDVSSYEQYF. The chain joins TRBV5-5 to TRBJ2-7; D gene uncertain. Germline V gives CDR1 SGHKS, CDR2 YYEKEE (reference sequence). V was shortened by 0 bases and J by 0 bases, with 7 bases between the two germline ends. The CDR3 loop spans 14 amino acids.

J is TRBJ2-7 and V is TRBV28; TRBD1 matches at 7 bases. Looked up from germline, CDR1 is MDHEN and CDR2 is SYDVKM. The trim removed 4 bases at V and 5 bases at J, leaving 8 bases unmatched. This CDR3 comprises 14 residues. CDR3 bases: TGTGCCAGCAGTTCCACAGGGGTGAGAAACGAGCAGTACTTC. This gives the protein CASSSTGVRNEQYF. Complete variable domain (other parts from reference TRBV28 and TRBJ2-7): DVKVTQSSRYLVKRTGEKVFLECVQDMDHENMFWYRQDPGLGLRLIYFSYDVKMKEKGDIPEGYSVSREKKERFSLILESASTNQTSMYLCASSSTGVRNEQYFGPGTRLTVT.

The J gene is TRBJ1-1, the V gene TRBV5-4; D may be TRBD1 (5 bases). The germline CDR1 and CDR2 sequences are SGHNT and YYREEE (reference sequence). The CDR3 is made up of 15 amino acids. V lost 1 base to trimming and J lost 1 base, with 11 bases between them. The CDR3 reads CASSLTGVRNTEAFF. Here the CDR3 DNA reads TGTGCCAGCAGCTTGACAGGAGTTAGGAACACTGAAGCTTTCTTT.

The V gene is TRBV4-3, the J gene TRBJ1-4; 9 bases agree with TRBD1. The V segment lost 5 bases and the J segment 3 bases; nucleotides outside the gene matches: 4. CDR3 size: 15 residues. The germline V gene encodes CDR1 LGHNA and CDR2 YSLEER. The CDR3 protein is CASSGQGMANEKLFF. The CDR3 DNA sequence: TGCGCCAGCAGCGGACAGGGGATGGCTAATGAAAAACTGTTTTTT.

The rearrangement joins TRBV29-1 to TRBJ2-2, with TRBD2 matching over 14 bases. This CDR3 is 17 amino acids long. The junction had 3 bases not matched to a gene; V was cut back by 1 base and J by 2 bases. CDR1 and CDR2 from the germline V gene are SQVTM and ANQGSEA. In DNA form, the CDR3 reads TGCAGCGTTGAAGGGACTAGCGGGAGGACAAACACCGGGGAGCTGTTTTTT. Translating it yields CSVEGTSGRTNTGELFF.

This clone was recorded a few times. The rearrangement links TRBV7-2 to TRBJ2-1, with 7 nucleotides matching TRBD1. The germline V gene encodes CDR1 SGHTA and CDR2 FQGNSA. The V gene end was trimmed by 1 base and the J gene end by 10 bases; junction bases not matched to a gene: 4. The CDR3 is 13 residues long. CDR3 DNA: TGTGCCAGCAGCTTAGGGAGCAGGGGGGAGCAGTTCTTC. It is translated as CASSLGSRGEQFF.

The V call is TRBV6-5, the J call TRBJ1-4, with D perhaps matching TRBD1 (5 bases). CDR1 and CDR2 (germline): MNHEY, SVGAGI. Trimming stripped 8 bases from V and 5 bases from J, with 15 bases between. This CDR3 has 14 residues. CDR3 loop: CASRIDSGNEKLFF. The DNA of the CDR3 is TGTGCCAGCCGGATCGACAGTGGGAATGAAAAACTGTTTTTT.

This chain links TRBV19 with TRBJ2-2; D possibly corresponds to TRBD1 (5 bases). V lost 0 bases and J 3 bases, leaving 11 bases between the germline ends. CDR1 LNHDA and CDR2 SQIVND come from the germline V gene (reference sequence). This CDR3 is 16 amino acids long. CDR3 sequence reads: CASSIDYRRYTGELFF. The CDR3 DNA reads TGTGCCAGTAGTATAGATTACAGGAGATACACCGGGGAGCTGTTTTTT. Drawing the rest from reference TRBV19 and TRBJ2-2, the complete variable domain is DGGITQSPKYLFRKEGQNVTLSCEQNLNHDAMYWYRQDPGQGLRLIYYSQIVNDFQKGDIAEGYSVSREKKESFPLTVTSAQKNPTAFYLCASSIDYRRYTGELFFGEGSRLTVL.

This chain links TRBV25-1 with TRBJ2-6, with D maybe TRBD1 (6 bases). Germline V gene sequence: CDR1 MGHDK, CDR2 SYGVNS. This CDR3 is built from 16 residues. V lost 7 bases and J lost 0, with 13 bases in between. The CDR3 DNA reads TGTGCCAGCATGCGTGGGGACATCTCTGGGGCCAACGTCCTGACTTTC. Its protein is CASMRGDISGANVLTF.

In its sample, this clone was seen a few times. J is TRBJ2-3 and V is TRBV30; a weak D match, TRBD1 (5 bases). Germline lookup yields CDR1 GTSNPN and CDR2 SVGIG (reference sequence). The length of the CDR3 is 14 residues. Between the trimmed V and J ends, which lost 2 bases and 4 bases, there was a span of 13 bases. The CDR3 protein is CAWSTGAGPDTQYF. Here the CDR3 DNA reads TGTGCCTGGAGTACTGGGGCCGGTCCAGATACGCAGTATTTT.

The CDR3, as DNA: TGTGCCAGCAGTGAAAAGGGGGCAGTTGGTTCACCCCTCCACTTT. Amino acids: CASSEKGAVGSPLHF. The chain carries TRBV6-1 and TRBJ1-6; TRBD1 matches 7 bases. The CDR3 runs to 15 residues. The V segment lost 2 bases and the J segment 9 bases; nucleotides outside the gene matches: 7. From germline, CDR1 is MNHNS and CDR2 SASEGT.

For this clone: An end of the junction does not agree with germline; a read error may underlie this. The gene calls are TRBV11-2 and TRBJ2-5; the match to TRBD1 covers 8 bases. The CDR3 is 17 residues long. CDR1 is SGHAT and CDR2 is FQNNGV in the germline V gene. The CDR3 sequence: CVSSIRTGWGPGETQYF. The CDR3 nucleotides read TGTGTCAGCAGCATCAGGACAGGGTGGGGTCCGGGGGAGACCCAGTACTTC.

This chain links TRBV27 with TRBJ2-7, with 9 nucleotides matching TRBD2. Germline V CDR1 and CDR2: MNHEY, SMNVEV (reference sequence). The CDR3 has 14 amino acids. V trimming: 3 bases; J trimming: 6 bases; junction bases outside the gene matches: 6. CDR3 sequence (DNA): TGTGCCAGCAGTTTGGTAGCGGGAGCTACCGAGCAGTACTTC. Amino acid sequence: CASSLVAGATEQYF.

V and J are TRBV6-6 and TRBJ1-1; D gene ambiguous. The CDR3 sequence is 14 residues long. Germline CDR1 and CDR2: MNHNY and SVGAGI (reference sequence). Deletions cut 0 bases from V and 6 bases from J, with 11 bases between. CDR3 in amino acids: CASSYSPGISEAFF. CDR3 sequence (DNA): TGTGCCAGCAGTTACTCCCCGGGGATCTCTGAAGCTTTCTTT.

The J gene is TRBJ2-5, the V gene TRBV15, with 7 bases that match TRBD2. The V gene end was trimmed by 1 base and the J gene end by 3 bases; junction bases not matched to a gene: 2. The CDR3 is 14 amino acids. Germline V CDR1 and CDR2: LNHNV, YYDKDF (reference sequence). CDR3: CATSRGLAEETQYF. Written as DNA, the CDR3 is TGTGCCACCAGCAGAGGGCTAGCGGAAGAGACCCAGTACTTC. The full variable domain, completed using reference TRBV15 and TRBJ2-5, is DAMVIQNPRYQVTQFGKPVTLSCSQTLNHNVMYWYQQKSSQAPKLLFHYYDKDFNNEADTPDNFQSRRPNTSFCFLDIRSPGLGDTAMYLCATSRGLAEETQYFGPGTRLLVL.

The rearrangement joins TRBV5-8 to TRBJ2-7; 9 nucleotides align to TRBD1. CDR3 length: 16 amino acids. Looked up from germline, CDR1 is SGHTS and CDR2 is YDEGEE. V shed 2 bases and J 1 base; nucleotides not matched to a gene: 7. CDR3 DNA sequence: TGTGCCAGCAGCTTTATTGGGACAGGGAGGTCCTACGAGCAGTACTTC. Protein product: CASSFIGTGRSYEQYF. Using reference TRBV5-8 and TRBJ2-7 for the parts outside the CDR3, the full variable domain is EAGVTQSPTHLIKTRGQQATLRCSPISGHTSVYWYQQALGLGLQFLLWYDEGEERNRGNFPPRFSGRQFPNYSSELNVNALELEDSALYLCASSFIGTGRSYEQYFGPGTRLTVT.

The chain carries TRBV19 and TRBJ1-3; D remains unclear. Per germline, CDR1 LNHDA and CDR2 SQIVND (reference sequence). CDR3 length: 18 residues. V shed 7 bases and J shed 0 bases, with 22 bases lying between them. CDR3 DNA sequence: TGTGCCAGTACCAGCGGAGGGTTTAAGAAAAGCTCTGGAAACACCATATATTTT. Residues: CASTSGGFKKSSGNTIYF.

A few counts support this clone. The rearrangement uses TRBV11-2 and TRBJ1-2, with a tentative D call TRBD1 (5 bases). The germline V gene has CDR1 SGHAT and CDR2 FQNNGV. The CDR3 extends over 12 amino acids. The V gene lost 5 bases and the J gene lost 1 base, with 5 bases spanning the gap. The CDR3 reads CASSQGNYGYTF. The CDR3 DNA reads TGTGCCAGCAGCCAGGGTAACTATGGCTACACCTTC.